This TCR beta chain emerged from a study of T cell responses to AZD1222 COVID-19 vaccine. Study-wide results and caveats: Across the whole spike, CD4 TCRs peaked at regions 160-218 and 743-854. Close to half of all spike-specific TCRs reportedly target regions of the variants that are unmutated. The study sampled repertoires only after the peak T cell response. The donor group comprised mostly white British people and more females; the analysis possibly underestimated clonal diversity.

Here immunoSEQ multiplex PCR was the method, and the copy in TCRdb shows in-frame clones only, minus some. Of around 150,000 clones listed, 94% were seen once; the top ten hold 0.95% to 1.5%. Trimming cost V 0 bases and J 5 bases, with 17 bases left between them. The CDR3 is made up of 16 amino acids. The germline CDR1 and CDR2 sequences are SGHDT and YYEEEE. Concerning this clone: Antigen: not known.

This TCR was sampled from an adult in good health. This chain links TRBV5-6 with TRBJ1-1, with D unresolved. Sample: peripheral blood, taken on day 0 of AZD1222 vaccination. The CDR3 DNA sequence: TGTGCCAGCAGCTTGGTTAGGGTCCTGGGGAGGACTGAAGCTTTCTTT. It translates to CASSLVRVLGRTEAFF.